This TCR beta chain comes out of a study of T-cell reconstitution after alpha-beta-depleted transplantation in children. V lost 3 bases to trimming and J lost 6 bases, with 14 bases between them. The length of the CDR3 is 14 residues. CDR1 is LNHDA, CDR2 SQIVND, per germline (reference sequence). This clonotype was recorded at least ten times. Preparing the TCRbeta library involved the use of unique molecular identifiers. TCRdb fed the PCR reads into MiXCR, producing one record per CDR3 protein. This table has roughly 200,000 distinct CDR3 sequences, about 15% appearing once. The V call is TRBV19, the J call TRBJ1-1, with no clear D. The source material was PBMCs from the stem cell graft donor, sampled from the stem cell graft. This TCR derives from a human donor who donated a stem cell graft to a child with acute lymphoblastic leukemia. The CDR3 bases are TGTGCCAGTAGTATGTTTAGGTCGTCCTCTGAAGCTTTCTTT. Amino acid sequence: CASSMFRSSSEAFF.